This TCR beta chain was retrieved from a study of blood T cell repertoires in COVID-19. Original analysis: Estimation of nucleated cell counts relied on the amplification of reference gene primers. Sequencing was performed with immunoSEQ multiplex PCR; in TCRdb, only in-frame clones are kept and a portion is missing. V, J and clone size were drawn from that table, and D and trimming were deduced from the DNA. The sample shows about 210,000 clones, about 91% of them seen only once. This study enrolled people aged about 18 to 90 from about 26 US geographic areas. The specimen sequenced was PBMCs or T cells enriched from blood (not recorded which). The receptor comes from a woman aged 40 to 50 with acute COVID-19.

As DNA, the CDR3 is TGTGCCAGCAGCCAAGATCGTCTAGCTGGCGAGCAGTACTTC. Its protein product is CASSQDRLAGEQYF. The rearrangement uses TRBV4-2 and TRBJ2-7; D might be TRBD2 (5 bases). V was clipped by 0 bases and J by 6 bases, with 12 bases between them. CDR3 length equals 14 residues. Germline values: CDR1 LGHNA, CDR2 YNFKEQ.